This T cell receptor beta chain was sequenced for a study of long-term antiretroviral therapy in people with HIV. Study-wide context: The earliest specimens came about a decade ahead of the 2015 immediate-ART recommendation.

CDR3 size: 12 residues. V was shortened by 4 bases and J by 6 bases, with 7 bases between the two germline ends. Germline-derived CDR1 and CDR2 are GTSNPN and SVGIG (reference sequence). Findings and limits, study-wide: Blood sampling spanned 2004 to 2017, possibly under older ART regimens. Every time point showed a repertoire led by clones expanded before ART.

The assay used was immunoSEQ (version v3.0), run at survey level. Profiling relied on immunoSEQ multiplex PCR, and the TCRdb table lists in-frame clones only, not all of them. The profile shows about 30,000 clones, 90% to 95% of them singletons. Notes on this clone: Its target is not known.

This clonotype was obtained from a man in his fifties with HIV. This chain connects TRBV30 to TRBJ1-6; D unresolved. This specimen was unsorted PBMCs, taken about 7.2 years after starting antiretroviral therapy. The CDR3 sequence: CAWNRANSPLHF. The CDR3 region has the DNA TGTGCCTGGAATAGGGCTAATTCACCCCTCCACTTT.